This T cell receptor (beta chain) comes out of a study of CD8 T cells in Susac syndrome. The V gene's germline CDR1 is SGHDN and CDR2 FVKESK. Trimming removed 3 bases at V and 6 bases at J, with 14 bases between. The CDR3 contains 14 residues. 0.5 to 1 ug RNA was reverse transcribed with random hexamers. TCRdb itself ran the immunoSEQ multiplex PCR reads through MiXCR, one entry per CDR3 protein. The profile shows 80,000 to 90,000 distinct CDR3 sequences, more than 85% of them singletons. Recently defined diagnostic criteria for definite or probable disease were fulfilled by Susac syndrome patients. The source of this sequence is a human donor with Susac syndrome. Material for sequencing was CD8+ T cells from PBMCs. V is TRBV14 and J is TRBJ1-2, with D possibly being TRBD1 (6 bases). This CDR3 reads CASSQTTGMNGYTF. DNA for the CDR3: TGTGCCAGCAGCCAGACAACAGGGATGAATGGCTACACCTTC.